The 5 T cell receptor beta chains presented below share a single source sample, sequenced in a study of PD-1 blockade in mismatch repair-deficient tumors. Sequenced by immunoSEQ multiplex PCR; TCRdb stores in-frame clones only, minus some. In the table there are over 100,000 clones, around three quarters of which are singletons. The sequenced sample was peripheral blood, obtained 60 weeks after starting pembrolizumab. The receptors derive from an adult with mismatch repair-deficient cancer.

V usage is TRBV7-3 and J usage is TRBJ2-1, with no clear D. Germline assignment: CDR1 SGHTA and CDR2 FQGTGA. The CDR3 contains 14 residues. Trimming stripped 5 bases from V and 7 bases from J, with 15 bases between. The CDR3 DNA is TGTGCCAGCAGCCTCCGTCCAGGAAGTAATGAGCAGTTCTTC. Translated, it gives CASSLRPGSNEQFF.

CDR3 DNA sequence: TGTGCCAGCAGCCAAGGCCAGGGATGGGGCACTGAAGCTTTCTTT. This sequence encodes CASSQGQGWGTEAFF. The genes are TRBV14 and TRBJ1-1; TRBD1 is a possible D gene (5 bases). The CDR3 runs 15 residues. Between the trimmed V and J ends, which lost 1 base and 4 bases, there was a span of 13 bases. Germline loops: CDR1 SGHDN, CDR2 FVKESK.

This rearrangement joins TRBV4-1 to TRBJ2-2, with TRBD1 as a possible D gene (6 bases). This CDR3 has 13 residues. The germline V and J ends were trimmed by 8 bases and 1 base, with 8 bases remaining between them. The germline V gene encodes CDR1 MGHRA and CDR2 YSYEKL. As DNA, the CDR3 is TGCGCCAGCGAGGACAGGAACACCGGGGAGCTGTTTTTT. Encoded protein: CASEDRNTGELFF.

This CDR3 is CASSALSYNEQFF. In DNA, the CDR3 is TGTGCCAGCAGCGCCCTTTCCTACAATGAGCAGTTCTTC. This chain joins TRBV13 and TRBJ2-1; D is unclear. There are 13 residues in the CDR3. V shed 5 bases and J shed 1 base, with 6 bases lying between them. CDR1 is PRHDT, CDR2 FYEKMQ, per germline (reference sequence).

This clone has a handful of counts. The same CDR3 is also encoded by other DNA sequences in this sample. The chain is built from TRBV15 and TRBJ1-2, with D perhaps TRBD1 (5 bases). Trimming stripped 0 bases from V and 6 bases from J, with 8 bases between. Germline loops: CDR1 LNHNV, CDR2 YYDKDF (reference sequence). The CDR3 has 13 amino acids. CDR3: CATSREEGDGYTF. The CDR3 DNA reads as TGTGCCACCAGCAGAGAAGAAGGGGATGGCTACACCTTC.